This T cell receptor (beta chain) was recovered during a study of vaccination and CD4 T cells after COVID-19. Study as a whole: Cells received overlapping spike peptides from SARS-CoV-2, HCoV-NL63, HCoV-OC43 and HCoV-229E as stimulation.

Of note for this clonotype: The antigen remains undetermined.

The Oncomine TCR Beta short-read assay was applied to DNA of cultured CD4+ T cells. Genomic DNA from cultured CD4+ T cells was extracted. TCRdb reprocessed the PCR reads via MiXCR and lists one record per CDR3 protein. The sample has approximately 22,000 distinct CDR3 sequences, 60% seen once. The treatment denotes: approximately nine-day PBMC culture with coronavirus spike peptide pools or control peptides (ViraFEST assay). Nucleocapsid antibodies negative before and after vaccination showed an absence of prior SARS-CoV-2 infection in the healthy vaccine recipients. Losses at the gene ends were 3 bases for V and 4 bases for J; bases not matched to a gene: 15. The CDR3 contains 19 residues. Per the germline V gene, CDR1 is KGHDR and CDR2 is SFDVKD.

The specimen comprised CD4+ T cells from blood, cultured in vitro, sampled after SARS-CoV-2 vaccination. V and J are TRBV24-1 and TRBJ1-5; 9 positions agree with TRBD1. This receptor was taken from a human donor who received a COVID-19 vaccine. CDR3 in DNA: TGTGCCACCAGTGATCACTACAGGGGGCGCGGAGAGAGAAATCAGCCCCAGCATTTT. Protein product: CATSDHYRGRGERNQPQHF.